The sequence of this TCR beta chain was determined in a study of control samples from healthy donors and cancer patients. This table comes from immunoSEQ multiplex PCR, and its TCRdb copy is limited to in-frame clones, with some not included. This sample yields 120,000 or so clones, of which roughly 92% are seen a single time; 6% to 8.5% belongs to the top ten. This CDR3 has 15 amino acids. V shed 0 bases and J shed 4 bases, with 13 bases lying between them. From germline, CDR1 is SGHNT and CDR2 YYREEE (reference sequence). The clonotype originates from a woman aged 18-29 years in good health. The source material was blood. The genes are TRBV5-4 and TRBJ1-1, with TRBD1 as a possible D gene (6 bases). CDR3 DNA sequence: TGTGCCAGCAGCTTGGAGGGAAGGGGGGTCACTGAAGCTTTCTTT. Its translation: CASSLEGRGVTEAFF.